The sequence of this T cell receptor (beta chain) was determined in a study of T cell responses to AZD1222 COVID-19 vaccine. As concerns this clone: Its target is unknown.

General study findings and limits: Within unmutated variant regions lay the reported targets of nearly half of spike-specific TCRs. Spike-wide coverage was observed for vaccine-associated CD4 TCRs, with dominant responses at 160-218 and 743-854. Two AZD1222 administrations were followed by greater Spike-specific TCR breadth and depth. Females outnumbered males among donors, who were mostly white British; clonal diversity was possibly underestimated.

The CDR3 length is 15 residues. The V end was cut by 4 bases, the J end by 6 bases, with 16 bases between. Germline CDR1 MDHEN, CDR2 SYDVKM. TCRdb keeps only in-frame clones here, not all; method: immunoSEQ multiplex PCR. The sample shows 110,000 to 150,000 clones, 80% to 95% of them seen only once. The source of this sequence is an adult in good health. The sequencing here drew on peripheral blood, taken on day 0 of AZD1222 vaccination. This chain links TRBV28 with TRBJ1-5, with a tentative D call TRBD1 (6 bases). In DNA form, the CDR3 reads TGTGCCAGCAGTTCTTTCCTGACAGGAGGTCAGCCCCAGCATTTT. Translating gives CASSSFLTGGQPQHF. The full variable domain, rest sourced from reference TRBV28 and TRBJ1-5, is DVKVTQSSRYLVKRTGEKVFLECVQDMDHENMFWYRQDPGLGLRLIYFSYDVKMKEKGDIPEGYSVSREKKERFSLILESASTNQTSMYLCASSSFLTGGQPQHFGDGTRLSIL.